This is a list of T cell receptor beta chains from one sample in a study of Ad26.COV2.S vaccination and SARS-CoV-2 variants. TCRdb's copy holds only in-frame clones and misses some; the assay was immunoSEQ multiplex PCR. Of fewer than 500,000 clones listed, 89% are singletons. This specimen consisted of peripheral blood, obtained in a trial of Ad26.COV2.S vaccine versus placebo. These receptor sequences come from a person between 18 and 65 years old who received the Ad26.COV2.S COVID-19 vaccine or a placebo. The CDR3 runs from the conserved cysteine through the conserved F or W. The order of the fields is CDR3 protein, J gene, V gene, clone size. Part of the rows lack a size; the others show once, few, many or a class for expanded clones.

CASSLSWETQYF,TRBJ2-5,TRBV27,.
CASSFGGGDGYTF,TRBJ1-2,TRBV5-4,.
CASSPRTSGFQNTDTQYF,TRBJ2-3,TRBV18,.
CASSQEVLDTQYF,TRBJ2-3,TRBV7-2,once
CASSLGADKETQYF,TRBJ2-5,TRBV5-5,.
CASSYRGSPLHF,TRBJ1-6,TRBV6-5,.
CASSPRRDTFYGYTF,TRBJ1-2,TRBV9,once
CASSLRLNRDDEQFF,TRBJ2-1,TRBV6-2/TRBV6-3,once
CASSSDRVKLFF,TRBJ1-4,TRBV5-1,.
CSASGAPGYTQYF,TRBJ2-3,TRBV20-1,.
CASSLGPWDTIYF,TRBJ1-3,TRBV7-3,.
CASTKFGPGTGLTTGANVLTF,TRBJ2-6,TRBV19,.
CASSPQETQYF,TRBJ2-5,TRBV7-9,.
CASSQAQASSVF,TRBJ1-2,TRBV3-1/TRBV3-2,.
CASRREMNTEAFF,TRBJ1-1,TRBV7-9,.
CASSSPGGGEKLFF,TRBJ1-4,TRBV7-9,.
CASSRFRGPNSPLHF,TRBJ1-6,TRBV3-1/TRBV3-2,few
CASSRFGDSNQPQHF,TRBJ1-5,TRBV19,.
CSVARILAEPNEQFF,TRBJ2-1,TRBV29-1,.
CASSLGGQGWPTELFF,TRBJ2-2,TRBV11-1,.
CAIRRTGDSDTQYF,TRBJ2-3,TRBV10-3,.
CASSLGAGTDTQYF,TRBJ2-3,TRBV5-4,.
CASSQDYARSRNQPQHF,TRBJ1-5,TRBV3-1/TRBV3-2,.